This T cell receptor beta chain was identified in a study of shared clonotypes between healthy human individuals. Study at large: With ages of 18 to 49, the donors were a couple of women and a few men.

An even split of each subset's genomic DNA across several immunoSEQ plates was performed. Data came from immunoSEQ multiplex PCR; TCRdb stores just in-frame clones and leaves some out. The sample yields about 2 million clones, 95% seen once. The V gene lost 4 bases and the J gene lost 8 bases, with 8 bases spanning the gap. Looked up from germline, CDR1 is MNHEY and CDR2 is SVGAGI. The CDR3 is 12 amino acids. The rearrangement joins TRBV6-5 to TRBJ1-4; maybe TRBD1 (6 bases). The specimen was naive CD4+ T cells sorted from blood. Indicated subset: CD45RA+ positively selected. This receptor was obtained from a man younger than 35 in good health. This CDR3 is CASSSGAEKLFF. Written as DNA, the CDR3 is TGTGCCAGCAGTTCAGGGGCGGAAAAACTGTTTTTT.